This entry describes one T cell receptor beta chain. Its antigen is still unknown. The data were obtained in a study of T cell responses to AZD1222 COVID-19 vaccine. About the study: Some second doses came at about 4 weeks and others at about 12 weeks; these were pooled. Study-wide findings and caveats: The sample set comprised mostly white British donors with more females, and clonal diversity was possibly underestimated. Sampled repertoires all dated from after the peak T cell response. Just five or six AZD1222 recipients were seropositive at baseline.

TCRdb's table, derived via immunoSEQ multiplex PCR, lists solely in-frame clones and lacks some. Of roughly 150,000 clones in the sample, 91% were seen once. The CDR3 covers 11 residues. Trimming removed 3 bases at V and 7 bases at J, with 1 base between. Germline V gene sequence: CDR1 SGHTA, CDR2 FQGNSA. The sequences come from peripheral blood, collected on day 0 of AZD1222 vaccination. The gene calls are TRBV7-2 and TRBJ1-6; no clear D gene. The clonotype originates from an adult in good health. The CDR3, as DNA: TGTGCCAGCAGCTTCAATTCACCCCTCCACTTT. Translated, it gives CASSFNSPLHF.